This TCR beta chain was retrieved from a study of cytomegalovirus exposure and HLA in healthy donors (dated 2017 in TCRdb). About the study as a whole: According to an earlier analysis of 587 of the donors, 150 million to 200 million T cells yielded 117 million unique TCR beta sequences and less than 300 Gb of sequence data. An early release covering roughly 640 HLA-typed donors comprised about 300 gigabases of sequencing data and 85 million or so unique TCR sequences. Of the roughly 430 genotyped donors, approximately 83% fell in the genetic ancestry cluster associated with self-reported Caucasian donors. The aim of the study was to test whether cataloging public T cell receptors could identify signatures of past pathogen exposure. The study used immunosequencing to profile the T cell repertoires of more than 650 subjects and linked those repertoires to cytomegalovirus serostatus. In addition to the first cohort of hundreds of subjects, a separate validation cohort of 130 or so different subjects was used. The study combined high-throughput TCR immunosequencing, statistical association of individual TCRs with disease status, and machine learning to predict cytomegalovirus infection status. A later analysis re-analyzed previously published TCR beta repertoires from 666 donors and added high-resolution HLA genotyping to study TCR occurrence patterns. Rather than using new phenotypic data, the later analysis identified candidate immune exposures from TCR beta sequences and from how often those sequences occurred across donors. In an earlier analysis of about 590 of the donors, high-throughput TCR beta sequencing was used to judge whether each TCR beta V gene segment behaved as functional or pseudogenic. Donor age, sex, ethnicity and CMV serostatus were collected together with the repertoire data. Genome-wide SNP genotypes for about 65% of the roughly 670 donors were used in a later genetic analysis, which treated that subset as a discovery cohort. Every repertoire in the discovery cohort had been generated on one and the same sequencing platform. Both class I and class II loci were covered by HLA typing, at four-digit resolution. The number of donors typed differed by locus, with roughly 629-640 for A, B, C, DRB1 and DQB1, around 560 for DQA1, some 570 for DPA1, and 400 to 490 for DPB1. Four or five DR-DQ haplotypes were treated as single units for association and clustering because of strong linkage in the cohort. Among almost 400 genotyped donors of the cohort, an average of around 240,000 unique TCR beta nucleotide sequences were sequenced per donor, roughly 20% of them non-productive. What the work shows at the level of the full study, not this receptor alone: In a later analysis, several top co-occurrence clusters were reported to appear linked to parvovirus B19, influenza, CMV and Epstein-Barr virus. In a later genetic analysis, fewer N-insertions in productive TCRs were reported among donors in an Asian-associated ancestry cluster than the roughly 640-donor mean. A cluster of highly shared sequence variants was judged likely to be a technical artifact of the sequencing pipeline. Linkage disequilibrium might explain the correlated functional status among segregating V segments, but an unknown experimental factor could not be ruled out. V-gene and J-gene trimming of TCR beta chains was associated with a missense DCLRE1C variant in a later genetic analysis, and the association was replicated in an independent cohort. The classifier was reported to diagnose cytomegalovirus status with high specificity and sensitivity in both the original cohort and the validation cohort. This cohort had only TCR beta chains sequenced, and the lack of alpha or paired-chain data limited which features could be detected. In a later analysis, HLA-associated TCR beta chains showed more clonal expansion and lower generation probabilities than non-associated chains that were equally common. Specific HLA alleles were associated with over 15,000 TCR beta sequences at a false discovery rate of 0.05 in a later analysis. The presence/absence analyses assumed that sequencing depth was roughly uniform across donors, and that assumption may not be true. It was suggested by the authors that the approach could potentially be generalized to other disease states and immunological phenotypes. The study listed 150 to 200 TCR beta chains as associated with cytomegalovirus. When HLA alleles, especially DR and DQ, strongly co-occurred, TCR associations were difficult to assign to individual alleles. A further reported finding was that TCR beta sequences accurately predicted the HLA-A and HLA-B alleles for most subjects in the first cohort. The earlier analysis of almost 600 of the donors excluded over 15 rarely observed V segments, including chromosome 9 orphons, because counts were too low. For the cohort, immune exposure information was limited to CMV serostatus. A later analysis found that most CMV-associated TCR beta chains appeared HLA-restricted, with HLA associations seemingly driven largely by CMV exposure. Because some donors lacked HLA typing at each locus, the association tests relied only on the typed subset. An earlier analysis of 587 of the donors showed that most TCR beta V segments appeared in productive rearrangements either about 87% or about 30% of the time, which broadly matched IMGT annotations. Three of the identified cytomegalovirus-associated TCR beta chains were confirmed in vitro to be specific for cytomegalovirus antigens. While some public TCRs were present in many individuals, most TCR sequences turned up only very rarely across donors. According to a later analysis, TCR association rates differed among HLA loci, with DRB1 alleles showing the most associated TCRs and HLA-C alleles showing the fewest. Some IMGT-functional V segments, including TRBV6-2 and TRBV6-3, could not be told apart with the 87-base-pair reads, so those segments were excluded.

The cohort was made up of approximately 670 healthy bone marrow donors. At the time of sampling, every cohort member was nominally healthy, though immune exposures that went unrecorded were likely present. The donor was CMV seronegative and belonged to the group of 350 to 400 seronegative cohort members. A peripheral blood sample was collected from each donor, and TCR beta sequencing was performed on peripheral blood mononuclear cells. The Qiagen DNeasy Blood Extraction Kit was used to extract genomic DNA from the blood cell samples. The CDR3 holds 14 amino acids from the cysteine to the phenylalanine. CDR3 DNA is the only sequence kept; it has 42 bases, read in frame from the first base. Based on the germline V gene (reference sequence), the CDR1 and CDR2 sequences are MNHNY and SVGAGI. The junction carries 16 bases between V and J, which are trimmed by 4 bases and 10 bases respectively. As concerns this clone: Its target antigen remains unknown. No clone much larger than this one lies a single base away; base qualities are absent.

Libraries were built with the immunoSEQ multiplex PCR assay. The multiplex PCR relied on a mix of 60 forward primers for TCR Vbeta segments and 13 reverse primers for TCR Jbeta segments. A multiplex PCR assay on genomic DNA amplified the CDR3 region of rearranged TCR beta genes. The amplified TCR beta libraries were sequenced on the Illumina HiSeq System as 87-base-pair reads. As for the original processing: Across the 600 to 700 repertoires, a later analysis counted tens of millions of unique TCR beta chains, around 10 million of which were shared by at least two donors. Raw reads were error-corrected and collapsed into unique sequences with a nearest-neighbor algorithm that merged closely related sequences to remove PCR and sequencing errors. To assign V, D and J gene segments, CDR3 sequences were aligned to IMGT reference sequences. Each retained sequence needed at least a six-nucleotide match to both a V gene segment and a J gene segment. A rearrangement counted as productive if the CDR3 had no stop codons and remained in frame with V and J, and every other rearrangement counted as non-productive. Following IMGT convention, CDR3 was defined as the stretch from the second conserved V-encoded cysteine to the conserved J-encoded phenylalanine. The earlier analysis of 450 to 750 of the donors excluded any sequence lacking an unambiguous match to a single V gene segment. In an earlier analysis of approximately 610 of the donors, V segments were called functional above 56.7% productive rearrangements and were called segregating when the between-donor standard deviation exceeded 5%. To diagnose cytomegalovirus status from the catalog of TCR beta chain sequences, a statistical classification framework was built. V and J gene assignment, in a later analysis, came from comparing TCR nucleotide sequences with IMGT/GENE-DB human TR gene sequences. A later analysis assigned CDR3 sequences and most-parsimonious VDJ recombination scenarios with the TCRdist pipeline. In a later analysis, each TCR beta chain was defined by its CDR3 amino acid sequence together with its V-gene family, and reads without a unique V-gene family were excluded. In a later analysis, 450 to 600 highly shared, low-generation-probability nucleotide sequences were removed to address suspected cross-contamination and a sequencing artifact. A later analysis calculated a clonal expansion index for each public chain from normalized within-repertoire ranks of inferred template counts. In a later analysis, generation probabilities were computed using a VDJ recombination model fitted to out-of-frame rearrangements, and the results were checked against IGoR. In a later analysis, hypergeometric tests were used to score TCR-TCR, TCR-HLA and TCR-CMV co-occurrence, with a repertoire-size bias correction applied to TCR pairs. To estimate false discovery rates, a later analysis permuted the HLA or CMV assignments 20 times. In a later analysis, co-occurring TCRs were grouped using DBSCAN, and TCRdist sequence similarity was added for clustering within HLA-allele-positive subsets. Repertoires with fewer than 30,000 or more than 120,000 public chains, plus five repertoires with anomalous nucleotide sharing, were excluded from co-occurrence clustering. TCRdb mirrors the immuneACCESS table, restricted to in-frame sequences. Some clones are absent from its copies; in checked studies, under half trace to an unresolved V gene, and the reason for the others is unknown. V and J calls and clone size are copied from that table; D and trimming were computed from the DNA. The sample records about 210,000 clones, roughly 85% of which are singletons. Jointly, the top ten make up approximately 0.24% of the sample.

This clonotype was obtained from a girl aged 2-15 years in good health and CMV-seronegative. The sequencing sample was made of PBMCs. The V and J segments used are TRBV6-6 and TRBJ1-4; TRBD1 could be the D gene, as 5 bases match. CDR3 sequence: CASSSDSQHRKLFF. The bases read TGTGCCAGCAGTTCCGACAGCCAGCATCGAAAACTGTTTTTT.